These 27 T cell receptor beta chains originate from one sample sequenced in a study of blood T cell repertoires in COVID-19. Repertoires were generated with immunoSEQ multiplex PCR, while TCRdb's copy carries only in-frame clones and drops some. This table holds 250,000 to 400,000 clones, around 87% found once. Material for sequencing was PBMCs or T cells enriched from blood (not recorded which). These receptors were collected from a woman between 25 and 40 years old who had recovered from COVID-19.

This clone was seen more than once but under ten times. This sequence joins TRBV11-3 and TRBJ2-2; 10 bases are shared with TRBD2. With V trimmed by 1 base and J by 3 bases, 2 bases remained unmatched. The CDR3 is 16 residues long. Germline V gene data show CDR1 as SGHNT and CDR2 as YENEEA. The DNA of the CDR3 is TGTGCCAGCAGCTTAGTAGCGGGGGGTGACACCGGGGAGCTGTTTTTT. Its translation is CASSLVAGGDTGELFF.

This chain connects TRBV28 to TRBJ1-6; the match to TRBD1 covers 12 bases. V was pared by 0 bases and J by 8 bases, with 2 bases of the junction left unmatched. CDR1 and CDR2 from the germline V gene are MDHEN and SYDVKM. The CDR3 has 16 amino acids. CDR3 amino acids: CASSLWGTGGDSPLHF. In DNA form, the CDR3 reads TGTGCCAGCAGTTTATGGGGGACAGGGGGCGATTCACCCCTCCACTTT.

J is TRBJ2-5 and V is TRBV11-2, with 7 bases matching TRBD2. V dropped 4 bases and J dropped 4; count of bases not matched to a gene: 12. CDR1 and CDR2 (germline): SGHAT, FQNNGV. This CDR3 contains 16 residues. CDR3 loop: CASSSGWEGNGETQYF. The DNA for the CDR3 is TGTGCCAGCAGCTCGGGGTGGGAGGGAAACGGAGAGACCCAGTACTTC.

This chain joins TRBV10-3 and TRBJ1-1, with 7 positions matching TRBD1. This CDR3 spans 15 amino acids. The V and J ends lost 0 bases and 3 bases, in that order; junction bases with no gene match: 4. CDR1 and CDR2 from the germline V gene are ENHRY and SYGVKD. The CDR3 DNA reads as TGTGCCATCAGTGAGTCGAAGGGGGCGGACACTGAAGCTTTCTTT. It translates to CAISESKGADTEAFF.

The chain joins TRBV9 to TRBJ2-2; tentatively, D is TRBD2 (5 bases). Germline V gene sequence: CDR1 SGDLS, CDR2 YYNGEE. This CDR3 has 15 residues. Trimming shortened V by 4 bases and J by 1 base, and 11 bases separated the two germline ends. CDR3 sequence: CASSPRDLNTGELFF. The CDR3 DNA sequence: TGTGCCAGCAGCCCCCGGGATTTGAACACCGGGGAGCTGTTTTTT.

This clone was detected once. The V gene is TRBV4-2, the J gene TRBJ2-5, with 7 bases lining up with TRBD2. The V and J ends lost 8 bases and 3 bases, in that order; junction bases with no gene match: 6. CDR1 LGHNA and CDR2 YNFKEQ come from the germline V gene. The CDR3 consists of 13 residues. The CDR3 reads CASSKGREETQYF. The CDR3 DNA reads as TGTGCCAGCTCTAAGGGGAGGGAAGAGACCCAGTACTTC.

This chain uses TRBV2 with TRBJ1-4; D is ambiguous. V lost 7 bases and J lost 7, with 16 bases in between. From germline, CDR1 is SNHLY and CDR2 FYNNEI. The CDR3 is made up of 14 amino acids. In DNA form, the CDR3 reads TGTGCCAGCAAGGATCCGGGTCGAGCTGAAAAACTGTTTTTT. It yields the protein CASKDPGRAEKLFF.

This clone was seen just once. The V gene is TRBV4-1, the J gene TRBJ1-4, with a possible D match to TRBD1 (6 bases). Trimming shortened V by 1 base and J by 8 bases, and 14 bases separated the two germline ends. Germline CDR1 is MGHRA and CDR2 is YSYEKL. The CDR3 is made up of 15 amino acids. The CDR3 is CASSQVDGGREKLFF. The DNA for the CDR3 is TGCGCCAGCAGCCAAGTTGACGGGGGGCGCGAAAAACTGTTTTTT.

This clone came up a few times. The CDR3: CAIMGQGFITEAFF. CDR3 nucleotide sequence: TGTGCCATTATGGGACAGGGGTTTATCACTGAAGCTTTCTTT. The chain carries TRBV28 and TRBJ1-1; the match to TRBD1 covers 10 bases. J lost 4 bases, V lost 10 bases, and 9 bases had no gene match. Germline V lookup: CDR1 MDHEN, CDR2 SYDVKM. CDR3 length: 14 amino acids.

The chain carries TRBV28 and TRBJ1-2, with D unresolved. This CDR3 has 13 residues. Trimming pared 4 bases from V and 4 bases from J, leaving 10 bases between. Germline CDR1 MDHEN, CDR2 SYDVKM. For the CDR3, the DNA is TGTGCCAGCAGTTCCGAAGCTAGCTATGGCTACACCTTC. Residues: CASSSEASYGYTF.

The V call is TRBV2, the J call TRBJ1-6; D is possibly TRBD1 (5 bases). The CDR3 runs to 15 residues. Germline values: CDR1 SNHLY, CDR2 FYNNEI. The V gene lost 2 bases and the J gene lost 7 bases, with 12 bases spanning the gap. Here the CDR3 reads CASSELLRANSPLHF. The CDR3 DNA reads as TGTGCCAGCAGTGAACTTCTCAGGGCAAATTCACCCCTCCACTTT. The variable domain in full, with the rest retrieved from reference TRBV2 and TRBJ1-6, is EPEVTQTPSHQVTQMGQEVILRCVPISNHLYFYWYRQILGQKVEFLVSFYNNEISEKSEIFDDQFSVERPDGSNFTLKIRSTKLEDSAMYFCASSELLRANSPLHFGNGTRLTVT.

This clone was picked up a small number of times. This rearrangement joins TRBV19 to TRBJ1-1; D remains ambiguous. There are 14 residues in the CDR3. Germline V gene data show CDR1 as LNHDA and CDR2 as SQIVND (reference sequence). V was trimmed by 1 base and J by 1 base, leaving 7 bases between them. CDR3: CASSIGTRNTEAFF. CDR3 DNA: TGTGCCAGTAGTATAGGGACTAGGAACACTGAAGCTTTCTTT.

This clone was found once. This chain joins TRBV5-1 and TRBJ2-7; 9 positions agree with TRBD1. CDR1 SGHRS and CDR2 YFSETQ come from the germline V gene. The CDR3 is 15 amino acids. The V and J ends lost 2 bases and 4 bases, in that order; junction bases with no gene match: 7. For the CDR3, the DNA is TGCGCCAGCAGCTTATTACAGGGGGCAGGGTACGAGCAGTACTTC. Its protein product is CASSLLQGAGYEQYF.

This clone appeared once. V usage is TRBV20-1 and J usage is TRBJ1-3, with D maybe TRBD1 (5 bases). The CDR3 loop spans 13 amino acids. From germline, CDR1 is DFQATT and CDR2 SNEGSKA (reference sequence). Trimming stripped 3 bases from V and 4 bases from J, with 10 bases between. CDR3: CSASKGSGNTIYF. Here the CDR3 DNA reads TGCAGTGCTAGTAAGGGGTCCGGAAACACCATATATTTT.

The chain joins TRBV2 to TRBJ2-3, with D possibly being TRBD2 (7 bases). The CDR3 is made up of 15 amino acids. Trimming removed 6 bases at V and 2 bases at J, with 15 bases between. Per germline, CDR1 SNHLY and CDR2 FYNNEI. CDR3 protein: CASSRAGAITDTQYF. The CDR3 coding sequence is TGTGCCAGCAGCCGCGCGGGGGCCATCACAGATACGCAGTATTTT.

The J gene is TRBJ2-1, the V gene TRBV5-8, with 7 bases identical to TRBD1. The germline gives CDR1 SGHTS, CDR2 YDEGEE. Losses at the gene ends were 0 bases for V and 6 bases for J; bases not matched to a gene: 9. This CDR3 spans 16 amino acids. CDR3 nucleotides: TGTGCCAGCAGCTTGGGCATCGTGGACAGGTCCAATGAGCAGTTCTTC. The encoded protein is CASSLGIVDRSNEQFF. Supplemented by reference TRBV5-8 and TRBJ2-1, the full variable domain reads EAGVTQSPTHLIKTRGQQATLRCSPISGHTSVYWYQQALGLGLQFLLWYDEGEERNRGNFPPRFSGRQFPNYSSELNVNALELEDSALYLCASSLGIVDRSNEQFFGPGTRLTVL.

As regards this clone: Distinct nucleotide sequences in the sample also encode this CDR3. The V gene is TRBV5-6, the J gene TRBJ2-3; D is perhaps TRBD1 (5 bases). Trimming took 1 base from V and 4 from J, leaving 7 bases between them. The CDR3 is made up of 13 amino acids. The germline V gene encodes CDR1 SGHDT and CDR2 YYEEEE. The CDR3 spells CASSLTGADTQYF. The CDR3 coding sequence is TGTGCCAGCAGCTTGACAGGCGCAGATACGCAGTATTTT.

This clone was recorded only once. The chain is built from TRBV7-9 and TRBJ2-7; D unclear. CDR3 length: 15 residues. Germline V gene data show CDR1 as SEHNR and CDR2 as FQNEAQ (reference sequence). Trimming pared 4 bases from V and 0 bases from J, leaving 13 bases between. DNA for the CDR3: TGTGCCAGCAGCTCCGATGGCGGTACCTCCTACGAGCAGTACTTC. Translating gives CASSSDGGTSYEQYF.

The chain combines TRBV19 with TRBJ1-1; 8 bases map to TRBD1. This CDR3 is 15 amino acids long. V dropped 4 bases and J dropped 1; count of bases not matched to a gene: 5. Germline V lookup: CDR1 LNHDA, CDR2 SQIVND (reference sequence). This chain's CDR3 is CASSKYGTGNTEAFF. As DNA, the CDR3 is TGTGCCAGTAGTAAGTACGGGACAGGGAACACTGAAGCTTTCTTT.

The gene calls are TRBV6-5 and TRBJ1-2, with D possibly matching TRBD1 (5 bases). V was clipped by 6 bases and J by 4 bases, with 15 bases between them. The CDR3 is 14 residues long. Germline CDR1 reads MNHEY; CDR2 reads SVGAGI. CDR3 in DNA: TGTGCCAGCAGCGCCTCAGGGATCGCCTATGGCTACACCTTC. This translates into CASSASGIAYGYTF.

The chain couples TRBV15 to TRBJ1-4, with D tentatively TRBD1 (5 bases). CDR3 length equals 18 residues. V was clipped by 0 bases and J by 7 bases, with 21 bases between them. Germline values: CDR1 LNHNV, CDR2 YYDKDF (reference sequence). This chain's CDR3 is CATSRDPDPGLGGEKLFF. CDR3 coding DNA: TGTGCCACCAGCAGAGATCCGGACCCAGGGCTTGGCGGTGAAAAACTGTTTTTT.

For the CDR3, the DNA is TGTGCCAGCAGTGGGGGACTAGCGACGAACACCGGGGAGCTGTTTTTT. As protein: CASSGGLATNTGELFF. V gene TRBV6-1 combines with J gene TRBJ2-2, with 10 bases aligning to TRBD2. The V gene end was trimmed by 4 bases and the J gene end by 0 bases; junction bases not matched to a gene: 2. From germline, CDR1 is MNHNS and CDR2 SASEGT. This CDR3 comprises 16 residues.

The CDR3 coding sequence is TGTGCCAGCAGCGTAGGAGCGGGGGGCCTATCCCCTCGTAACACCGGGGAGCTGTTTTTT. Its translation is CASSVGAGGLSPRNTGELFF. This chain joins TRBV9 and TRBJ2-2; 9 bases agree with TRBD2. The V gene end was trimmed by 0 bases and the J gene end by 2 bases; junction bases not matched to a gene: 14. The V gene's germline CDR1 is SGDLS and CDR2 YYNGEE. The CDR3 consists of 20 residues.

The chain is built from TRBV5-1 and TRBJ2-7; 8 bases map to TRBD1. Germline V gives CDR1 SGHRS, CDR2 YFSETQ. V trimming: 7 bases; J trimming: 5 bases; junction bases outside the gene matches: 11. CDR3 size: 14 residues. The CDR3 nucleotides read TGCGCCAGCGGGAATAACAGGGGGAGCAACGAGCAGTACTTC. It encodes CASGNNRGSNEQYF. Filled out from reference TRBV5-1 and TRBJ2-7, the complete variable domain reads KAGVTQTPRYLIKTRGQQVTLSCSPISGHRSVSWYQQTPGQGLQFLFEYFSETQRNKGNFPGRFSGRQFSNSRSEMNVSTLELGDSALYLCASGNNRGSNEQYFGPGTRLTVT.

This CDR3 reads CAWSVLGGLETQYF. The CDR3 nucleotides read TGTGCCTGGAGTGTACTGGGAGGGTTAGAGACCCAGTACTTC. The V gene is TRBV30, the J gene TRBJ2-5, with 7 nucleotides matching TRBD2. Trimming took 0 bases from V and 4 from J; bases not matched to a gene: 5. CDR1 and CDR2 from the germline V gene are GTSNPN and SVGIG (reference sequence). CDR3 length: 14 amino acids.

This chain joins TRBV5-1 and TRBJ2-7, with TRBD1 as a possible D gene (5 bases). The CDR3 runs 13 residues. Germline V gene sequence: CDR1 SGHRS, CDR2 YFSETQ. V gave up 1 base and J gave up 6 bases, with 11 bases separating them. The CDR3 nucleotides read TGCGCCAGCAGCTTGTCTGAAGGGGTCGAGCAGTACTTC. This sequence encodes CASSLSEGVEQYF.

The chain is built from TRBV3-1 (or the pseudogene TRBV3-2) and TRBJ1-6; 8 nucleotides line up with TRBD1. The V gene's germline CDR1 is LGHDT and CDR2 YNNKEL (reference sequence). The CDR3 spans 19 residues. The trim removed 2 bases at V and 7 bases at J, leaving 16 bases unmatched. DNA for the CDR3: TGTGCCAGCAGCCAAACACCCCCGGGAGACAGGGGAAGAAATTCACCCCTCCACTTT. Amino acid sequence: CASSQTPPGDRGRNSPLHF.